The source of this TCR beta chain is a study of PD-1 blockade in mismatch repair-deficient tumors. Looking at the study overall: All were previously treated, progressing patients with around 12 mismatch repair-deficient cancer types.

There are 14 residues in the CDR3. J lost 7 bases, V lost 5 bases, and 6 bases had no gene match. Germline-derived CDR1 and CDR2 are MNHEY and SVGAGI. Profiling relied on immunoSEQ multiplex PCR, and the TCRdb table lists in-frame clones only, not all of them. The table lists approximately 100,000 clones, 82% of them singletons. The material was peripheral blood, obtained approximately 36 weeks after starting pembrolizumab. The sequence derives from an adult with mismatch repair-deficient cancer. V gene TRBV6-5 combines with J gene TRBJ2-1, with 9 bases lining up with TRBD1. The CDR3 here is CASSRQGVDNEQFF. The CDR3 DNA reads as TGTGCCAGCAGTCGACAGGGGGTTGATAATGAGCAGTTCTTC.